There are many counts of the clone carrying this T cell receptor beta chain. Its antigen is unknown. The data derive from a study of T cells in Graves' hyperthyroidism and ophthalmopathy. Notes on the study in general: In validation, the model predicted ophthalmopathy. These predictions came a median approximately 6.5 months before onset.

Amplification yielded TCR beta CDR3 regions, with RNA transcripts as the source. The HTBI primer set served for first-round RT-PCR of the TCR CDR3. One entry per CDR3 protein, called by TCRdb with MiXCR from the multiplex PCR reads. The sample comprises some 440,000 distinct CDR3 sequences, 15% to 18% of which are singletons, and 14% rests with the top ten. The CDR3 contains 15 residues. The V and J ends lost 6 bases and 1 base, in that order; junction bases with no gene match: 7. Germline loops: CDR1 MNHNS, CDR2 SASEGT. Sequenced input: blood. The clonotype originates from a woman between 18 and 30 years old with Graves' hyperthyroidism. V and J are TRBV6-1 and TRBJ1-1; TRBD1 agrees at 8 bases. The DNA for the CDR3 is TGTGCCAGCAGACGGCTGGACAGGGAGAACACTGAAGCTTTCTTT. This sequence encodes CASRRLDRENTEAFF.